This TCR beta chain was sequenced during a study of blood T cell repertoires in COVID-19. Study as a whole: Before being deemed recovered, Cohort 3 donors had two negative PCRs, clearance, or symptom resolution.

V gave up 5 bases and J gave up 5 bases, with 9 bases separating them. CDR3 length equals 13 residues. The germline V gene has CDR1 SGHTA and CDR2 FQGTGA. Per the authors' pipeline: Quantification of nucleated cells was approximated via reference gene primer amplification. Assay used: immunoSEQ multiplex PCR; TCRdb lists only in-frame clones, some missing. From that table come the V and J calls and clone size; the DNA was used to work out D and trimming. The table includes some 180,000 clones, roughly 85% detected once. This receptor was taken from a woman aged 70-85 years in a cohort exposed to, infected with or recovered from COVID-19 (not recorded which). The chain combines TRBV7-3 with TRBJ2-2; D possibly corresponds to TRBD2 (5 bases). What was sequenced was PBMCs or T cells enriched from blood (not recorded which). CDR3 loop: CASSHRGTGELFF. CDR3 in DNA: TGTGCCAGCAGCCACCGGGGAACCGGGGAGCTGTTTTTT.